Reported below is one TCR beta chain. Its specificity is unknown. This specimen comes from a study of beta chain features in type 1 diabetes. cDNA synthesis used the whole RNA isolate, giving expressed TCRB sequences. TCRdb's copy holds only in-frame clones and misses some; the assay was immunoSEQ multiplex PCR. The data contain roughly 280,000 clones, roughly 25% of them singletons. Findings of the study overall: All four CD4+ subsets of Type 1 diabetes patients contained TCRB CDR3s that were moderately but significantly shorter.

V lost 5 bases, J lost 8 bases, and 10 bases stayed unmatched. CDR1 GTSNPN and CDR2 SVGIG come from the germline V gene (reference sequence). The CDR3 covers 15 residues. The TCR sequence derives from a woman in her 30s with type 1 diabetes. The sequencing input was naive CD4+ T cells from blood. This sequence joins TRBV30 and TRBJ2-1; TRBD2 matches 12 bases. As DNA, the CDR3 is TGTGCCTGGGGGGACCTAGCGGGAGGGATCGATGAGCAGTTCTTC. It specifies CAWGDLAGGIDEQFF.